The next 10 T cell receptor beta chains were all read from a single sample in a study of T cell clones after liver transplantation (dated by TCRdb to between 2018 and 2020). Libraries were prepared through the immunoSEQ multiplex PCR assay. Sourced from immuneACCESS, this table was stored by TCRdb with only in-frame sequences that have V and J called. A share of the clones is absent; for the studies checked, an unresolved V gene accounts for under half, and the remainder has no known explanation. For this sample the table gives 75,000 to 95,000 clones, of which around four fifths were detected only once. Of the sample, 2% to 2.5% is held by the ten largest clones. Sequenced material: CD4+ T cells from blood, taken about 50 months after liver transplant. The receptors originated from a human patient who received a liver transplant. After a transplant, not all T cells may be the patient's own; some may come from the graft donor.

The chain joins TRBV11-2 to TRBJ2-2; D not certain. CDR1 SGHAT and CDR2 FQNNGV come from the germline V gene. The length of the CDR3 is 13 residues. V lost 0 bases, J lost 4 bases, and 3 bases lay in between. The CDR3: CASSLEGTGELFF. CDR3 coding DNA: TGTGCCAGCAGCTTAGAGGGCACCGGGGAGCTGTTTTTT.

This chain uses TRBV29-1 with TRBJ2-2; no clear D gene. V was shortened by 5 bases and J by 4 bases, with 8 bases between the two germline ends. The CDR3 extends over 12 amino acids. Germline V lookup: CDR1 SQVTM, CDR2 ANQGSEA. The DNA of the CDR3 is TGCAGCGTTACTCCGTTCACCGGGGAGCTGTTTTTT. As protein: CSVTPFTGELFF.

As concerns this clone: At one end the junction does not follow the germline gene, possibly because of a read error. This chain uses TRBV7-2 with TRBJ1-1; D remains ambiguous. The CDR3 sequence is 12 residues long. Germline lookup yields CDR1 SGHTA and CDR2 FQGNSA. CDR3 amino acids: CASRLEITEAFF. CDR3 nucleotide sequence: TGTGCCAGCAGATTAGAAATTACTGAAGCTTTCTTT.

CDR3 region: CASSPTGYSNQPQHF. CDR3 in DNA: TGTGCCAGCAGCCCCACAGGTTATAGCAATCAGCCCCAGCATTTT. The gene calls are TRBV16 and TRBJ1-5; D perhaps matches TRBD1 (5 bases). CDR1 is KGHSY, CDR2 FQNENV, per germline. Trimming removed 4 bases at V and 0 bases at J, with 10 bases between. The CDR3 contains 15 residues.

J is TRBJ2-5 and V is TRBV19; no definite D call. Germline V CDR1 and CDR2: LNHDA, SQIVND (reference sequence). The CDR3 is made up of 16 amino acids. V lost 3 bases, J lost 5 bases, and 19 bases lay in between. As DNA, the CDR3 is TGTGCCAGTAGTATGCCCCCCGGCGTGGGAAAGGAGACCCAGTACTTC. It encodes CASSMPPGVGKETQYF.

The chain employs TRBV11-3 and TRBJ2-7, with 8 positions matching TRBD2. The CDR3 has 13 residues. With 3 bases clipped from V and 7 bases from J, the junction kept 5 bases outside the gene matches. Germline V gene sequence: CDR1 SGHNT, CDR2 YENEEA. This CDR3 reads CASSLTSAHEQYF. CDR3 nucleotides: TGTGCCAGCAGCTTGACTAGCGCGCATGAGCAGTACTTC.

This clone was seen only a few times. The chain combines TRBV7-2 with TRBJ2-7, with unresolved D. CDR1 SGHTA and CDR2 FQGNSA come from the germline V gene. The CDR3 covers 12 residues. V gave up 5 bases and J gave up 3 bases, with 8 bases separating them. The CDR3 here is CASSPPGYEQYF. As DNA, the CDR3 is TGTGCCAGCAGCCCTCCAGGCTACGAGCAGTACTTC.

Only one count was recorded for this clone. The genes are TRBV6-5 and TRBJ1-1, with a possible D match to TRBD1 (6 bases). The germline V gene encodes CDR1 MNHEY and CDR2 SVGAGI. Trimming removed 5 bases from V and 4 bases from J, with 14 bases in between. The CDR3 spans 14 residues. The CDR3 protein is CASSSDRPSTEAFF. The CDR3 nucleotides read TGTGCCAGCAGTAGTGACAGGCCCTCCACTGAAGCTTTCTTT.

This chain uses TRBV30 with TRBJ1-3, with 8 positions matching TRBD1. There are 14 residues in the CDR3. Per germline, CDR1 GTSNPN and CDR2 SVGIG (reference sequence). The trim removed 1 base at V and 4 bases at J, leaving 3 bases unmatched. The CDR3 DNA reads TGTGCCTGGAGTGCGGACAGGGCCGGAAACACCATATATTTT. This gives the protein CAWSADRAGNTIYF.

This clone occurred once. The chain links TRBV7-9 to TRBJ1-2; D is unresolved. The germline CDR1 and CDR2 sequences are SEHNR and FQNEAQ (reference sequence). With 5 bases removed from V and 3 bases from J, the gap between germline ends came to 7 bases. CDR3 length: 12 amino acids. The CDR3 protein is CASSPVHYGYTF. The CDR3, as DNA: TGTGCCAGCAGCCCCGTACACTATGGCTACACCTTC.